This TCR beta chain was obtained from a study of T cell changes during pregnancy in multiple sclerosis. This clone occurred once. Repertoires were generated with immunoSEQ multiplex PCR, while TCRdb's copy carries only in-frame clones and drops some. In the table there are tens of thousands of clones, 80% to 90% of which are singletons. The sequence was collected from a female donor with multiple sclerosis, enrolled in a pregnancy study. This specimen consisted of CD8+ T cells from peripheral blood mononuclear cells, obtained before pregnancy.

CDR3 sequence reads: CASSQDRNPIYGYTF. CDR3 sequence (DNA): TGTGCCAGCAGCCAAGACAGGAATCCAATCTATGGCTACACCTTC. V gene TRBV14 combines with J gene TRBJ1-2, with D uncertain. There are 15 residues in the CDR3. Between the trimmed V and J ends, which lost 0 bases and 4 bases, there was a span of 12 bases. Per the germline V gene, CDR1 is SGHDN and CDR2 is FVKESK.